This note documents a single T cell receptor beta chain sequence. What it recognizes is unknown. These data come from a study of cytotoxic CD8 clonotypes in ibrutinib-treated CLL. Background on the study: For this cohort, patients were some 12 relapsed/refractory and 15 treatment-naive, while 17 were IGHV unmutated. Findings and limits, study-wide: At progression, clonality fell back toward baseline after rising at ibrutinib response. The times at which samples were taken varied between sustained-remission and progressing patients. Researchers report that baseline clonality outpaced age-matched healthy donors and tracked circulating CD8+ T-cell counts.

Sequenced by immunoSEQ multiplex PCR; TCRdb stores in-frame clones only, minus some. This repertoire shows roughly 160,000 clones, roughly four fifths found once; its top ten account for over 2%. The sample in question was PBMCs, obtained after 12 months of ibrutinib treatment. This TCR was sampled from a human donor with chronic lymphocytic leukemia.

The CDR3 region has the DNA TGCAGCGTTGTAGGATCCAACTATGGCTACACCTTC. The encoded protein is CSVVGSNYGYTF. This rearrangement joins TRBV29-1 to TRBJ1-2; D is uncertain. The CDR3 is 12 residues long. V gave up 4 bases and J gave up 2 bases, with 8 bases separating them. Looked up from germline, CDR1 is SQVTM and CDR2 is ANQGSEA.